This record concerns one TCR beta chain sequence. This specimen comes from a study of blood T cell repertoires in COVID-19. Study at large: Whether acute or convalescent, the COVID-19 samples came from the United States, Italy and Spain. PBMCs, B-cell-depleted T cells, or T cells were the source of the cDNA or gDNA that made up the material.

As handled by the study authors: Amplification of reference gene primers provided the estimated nucleated cell counts. Repertoires were generated with immunoSEQ multiplex PCR, while TCRdb's copy carries only in-frame clones and drops some. The DNA gave D and trimming, while V, J and clone size come from that table. Of about 210,000 clones in the sample, roughly 89% are singletons; the top ten hold about 6%. The CDR3 spans 14 residues. V was clipped by 2 bases and J by 7 bases, with 9 bases between them. Germline-derived CDR1 and CDR2 are MDHEN and SYDVKM. This sequence was found in a man aged 55-75 years who had recovered from COVID-19. Sequences were obtained from peripheral blood. V gene TRBV28 combines with J gene TRBJ1-6; perhaps TRBD1 as D (6 bases). In DNA, the CDR3 is TGTGCCAGCAGTTTAATCCAGGGGAATTCACCCCTCCACTTT. This sequence encodes CASSLIQGNSPLHF.